Below are 16 T cell receptor beta chains sequenced from a single sample in a study of blood T cell repertoires in COVID-19 (dated by TCRdb to 2018 to 2020). The library was obtained by the immunoSEQ multiplex PCR assay. The table was pulled from immuneACCESS by TCRdb, which kept in-frame rearrangements only. Such tables lose some clones; where checked, under half of the loss comes from unresolved V genes, and the rest has no known cause. The sample contains around 130,000 clones, over 75% of them found a single time. The biggest ten clones account for roughly a tenth of the sample. The sequencing input was peripheral blood. Receptors were obtained from a man in his 60s with active or convalescent COVID-19.

The chain joins TRBV2 to TRBJ2-1; possibly TRBD2 for D (6 bases). There are 16 residues in the CDR3. In germline, CDR1 is SNHLY, CDR2 FYNNEI. The V end lost 7 bases, the J end lost 0 bases, and 16 bases lay between the germline ends. The CDR3, as DNA: TGTGCCAGCAATCCCAGCGGGCCCACCTCCTACAATGAGCAGTTCTTC. This sequence encodes CASNPSGPTSYNEQFF.

This clone was counted between two and nine times. The J gene is TRBJ1-2, the V gene TRBV29-1; 8 bases line up with TRBD1. The CDR3 has 16 amino acids. Germline V gives CDR1 SQVTM, CDR2 ANQGSEA. J was trimmed by 2 bases and V by 2 bases; bases with no gene match: 10. CDR3 residues: CSVETPRGRINYGYTF. The CDR3 DNA follows: TGCAGCGTTGAAACCCCCAGGGGGCGCATAAACTATGGCTACACCTTC.

This chain connects TRBV5-7 to TRBJ1-2; D gene uncertain. TRBV5-7 is an ORF, with its function uncertain. The CDR3 extends over 14 amino acids. V dropped 0 bases and J dropped 4 bases, with 10 bases sitting between them. CDR3 residues: CASSLDGRSYGYTF. The DNA for the CDR3 is TGTGCCAGCAGCTTGGACGGGAGGAGCTATGGCTACACCTTC.

The chain employs TRBV18 and TRBJ2-1, with D perhaps matching TRBD1 (7 bases). The germline V gene has CDR1 KGHSH and CDR2 LQKENI. V was trimmed by 3 bases and J by 3 bases, leaving 15 bases between them. The CDR3 consists of 16 residues. For the CDR3, the DNA is TGTGCCAGCTCACCCCCACAGGGGAGGAACTACAATGAGCAGTTCTTC. It is translated as CASSPPQGRNYNEQFF.

CDR3 sequence (DNA): TGTGCCAGCAGCTTGGGCAGGCCAGAATGGCTGTTTTTT. It codes for CASSLGRPEWLFF. The V gene is TRBV5-5, the J gene TRBJ2-2; D not resolved. The CDR3 length is 13 residues. Trimming removed 0 bases at V and 13 bases at J, with 13 bases between. The germline V gene encodes CDR1 SGHKS and CDR2 YYEKEE (reference sequence).

The chain couples TRBV5-1 to TRBJ1-2; D call uncertain. V was cut by 5 bases and J by 5 bases, with 13 bases left in between. CDR3 length: 13 residues. Germline V gene lookup returns CDR1 SGHRS and CDR2 YFSETQ. CDR3 amino acids: CASSYDTEYGYTF. In DNA, the CDR3 is TGCGCCAGCAGTTACGACACAGAATATGGCTACACCTTC.

The chain links TRBV27 to TRBJ1-2, with D possibly being TRBD1 (6 bases). CDR3 length equals 14 residues. With 6 bases removed from V and 4 bases from J, the gap between germline ends came to 15 bases. CDR1 and CDR2 (germline): MNHEY, SMNVEV (reference sequence). The CDR3 nucleotides are TGTGCCAGCAGCCAGAACAGGGCAACCTATGGCTACACCTTC. Translating it yields CASSQNRATYGYTF.

The V and J genes are TRBV28 and TRBJ2-7; 7 positions match TRBD2. CDR3 size: 15 residues. The J segment lost 6 bases and the V segment lost 2 bases, leaving 10 bases of the junction unmatched. CDR1 is MDHEN and CDR2 is SYDVKM in the germline V gene. The CDR3 here is CASSLDQREFREQYF. The CDR3 nucleotides are TGTGCCAGCAGTTTAGACCAGCGGGAATTCCGCGAGCAGTACTTC.

The chain joins TRBV28 to TRBJ2-1, with TRBD2 matching 8 bases. The V segment lost 3 bases and the J segment 2 bases; nucleotides outside the gene matches: 9. There are 17 residues in the CDR3. CDR1 and CDR2 (germline): MDHEN, SYDVKM. DNA for the CDR3: TGTGCCAGCAGTTTGCTATCTCCGGGACTAGCCTACAATGAGCAGTTCTTC. It specifies CASSLLSPGLAYNEQFF.

This clone was observed a handful of times. The chain carries TRBV11-2 and TRBJ2-7; D gene uncertain. Between the trimmed V and J ends, which lost 6 bases and 3 bases, there was a span of 9 bases. CDR1 is SGHAT and CDR2 is FQNNGV in the germline V gene. There are 12 residues in the CDR3. In nucleotides, the CDR3 is TGTGCCAGCAGTTTCGGAGTCTACGAGCAGTACTTC. It codes for CASSFGVYEQYF. Variable domain in full (rest from reference TRBV11-2 and TRBJ2-7): EAGVAQSPRYKIIEKRQSVAFWCNPISGHATLYWYQQILGQGPKLLIQFQNNGVVDDSQLPKDRFSAERLKGVDSTLKIQPAKLEDSAVYLCASSFGVYEQYFGPGTRLTVT.

V is TRBV10-3 and J is TRBJ2-5; no firm D call. This CDR3 spans 13 amino acids. V was clipped by 2 bases and J by 4 bases, with 8 bases between them. Germline V gives CDR1 ENHRY, CDR2 SYGVKD. For the CDR3, the DNA is TGTGCCATCAGTGAGCGGGTCGGAGAGACCCAGTACTTC. Residues: CAISERVGETQYF.

The J gene is TRBJ2-5, the V gene TRBV9, with TRBD1 matching over 9 bases. Unmatched junction bases numbered 8, after V lost 3 bases and J lost 5 bases. The CDR3 is 15 amino acids. CDR1 and CDR2 (germline): SGDLS, YYNGEE. The CDR3 protein is CASSDRDRVGETQYF. The CDR3 nucleotides read TGTGCCAGCAGCGACCGGGACAGGGTGGGGGAGACCCAGTACTTC.

The V and J genes are TRBV2 and TRBJ2-5; 7 positions agree with TRBD1. V was clipped by 4 bases and J by 1 base; unmatched bases: 6. Per germline, CDR1 SNHLY and CDR2 FYNNEI. This CDR3 region has 15 residues. The CDR3 region has the DNA TGTGCCAGCAGTGGTGGGGCAGGGGGCCAAGAGACCCAGTACTTC. Residues: CASSGGAGGQETQYF. Supplemented by reference TRBV2 and TRBJ2-5, the full variable domain reads EPEVTQTPSHQVTQMGQEVILRCVPISNHLYFYWYRQILGQKVEFLVSFYNNEISEKSEIFDDQFSVERPDGSNFTLKIRSTKLEDSAMYFCASSGGAGGQETQYFGPGTRLLVL.

The chain links TRBV28 to TRBJ1-5; TRBD1 aligns across 9 bases. There are 17 residues in the CDR3. The germline V gene encodes CDR1 MDHEN and CDR2 SYDVKM. The trim removed 4 bases at V and 0 bases at J, leaving 7 bases unmatched. The CDR3 reads CASSSMTGGRSNQPQHF. Here the CDR3 DNA reads TGTGCCAGCAGTTCGATGACAGGGGGTCGTAGCAATCAGCCCCAGCATTTT.

This clone came up once. The genes are TRBV6-1 and TRBJ2-3; maybe TRBD2 (5 bases). CDR1 is MNHNS and CDR2 is SASEGT in the germline V gene. CDR3 size: 15 residues. Trimming took off 3 bases at V and 4 bases at J, with 14 bases between the two ends. The CDR3 sequence is CASSEEGRWPDTQYF. Written as DNA, the CDR3 is TGTGCCAGCAGTGAGGAAGGGAGATGGCCAGATACGCAGTATTTT.

The chain recombines TRBV27 with TRBJ2-2; 12 bases are shared with TRBD1. In germline, CDR1 is MNHEY, CDR2 SMNVEV (reference sequence). The CDR3 runs 16 residues. The V gene end was trimmed by 4 bases and the J gene end by 4 bases; junction bases not matched to a gene: 4. DNA of the CDR3: TGTGCCAGCAGTTGGGACAGGGGGCGGATCACCGGGGAGCTGTTTTTT. Amino acids: CASSWDRGRITGELFF.